One T cell receptor beta chain is described in this entry. Antigen unknown. This specimen comes from a study of shared clonotypes between healthy human individuals. Study-level findings and limits: Generation probabilities were higher for clonotypes shared across all four sorted-subset donors than for unshared ones.

Germline V CDR1 and CDR2: SGHDT, YYEEEE. The CDR3 spans 15 residues. The V and J ends lost 0 bases and 10 bases respectively, with 17 bases between them. Donors had no recently reported acute infections or vaccinations and were HIV-negative. Assay used: immunoSEQ multiplex PCR; TCRdb lists only in-frame clones, some missing. This table holds 2 million to 2.5 million clones, 85% to 95% found once. The sequence came from a man aged 18 to 35 in good health. Some clones in this sample may be carry-over from other donors' samples. This chain connects TRBV5-6 to TRBJ2-1; tentatively, D is TRBD1 (5 bases). The source material was naive CD4+ T cells from PBMCs. Subset reported: CD45RA+ positively selected. In DNA, the CDR3 is TGTGCCAGCAGCTTGGGTTTATTCAGGGCGGACGAGCAGTTCTTC. Encoded protein: CASSLGLFRADEQFF.